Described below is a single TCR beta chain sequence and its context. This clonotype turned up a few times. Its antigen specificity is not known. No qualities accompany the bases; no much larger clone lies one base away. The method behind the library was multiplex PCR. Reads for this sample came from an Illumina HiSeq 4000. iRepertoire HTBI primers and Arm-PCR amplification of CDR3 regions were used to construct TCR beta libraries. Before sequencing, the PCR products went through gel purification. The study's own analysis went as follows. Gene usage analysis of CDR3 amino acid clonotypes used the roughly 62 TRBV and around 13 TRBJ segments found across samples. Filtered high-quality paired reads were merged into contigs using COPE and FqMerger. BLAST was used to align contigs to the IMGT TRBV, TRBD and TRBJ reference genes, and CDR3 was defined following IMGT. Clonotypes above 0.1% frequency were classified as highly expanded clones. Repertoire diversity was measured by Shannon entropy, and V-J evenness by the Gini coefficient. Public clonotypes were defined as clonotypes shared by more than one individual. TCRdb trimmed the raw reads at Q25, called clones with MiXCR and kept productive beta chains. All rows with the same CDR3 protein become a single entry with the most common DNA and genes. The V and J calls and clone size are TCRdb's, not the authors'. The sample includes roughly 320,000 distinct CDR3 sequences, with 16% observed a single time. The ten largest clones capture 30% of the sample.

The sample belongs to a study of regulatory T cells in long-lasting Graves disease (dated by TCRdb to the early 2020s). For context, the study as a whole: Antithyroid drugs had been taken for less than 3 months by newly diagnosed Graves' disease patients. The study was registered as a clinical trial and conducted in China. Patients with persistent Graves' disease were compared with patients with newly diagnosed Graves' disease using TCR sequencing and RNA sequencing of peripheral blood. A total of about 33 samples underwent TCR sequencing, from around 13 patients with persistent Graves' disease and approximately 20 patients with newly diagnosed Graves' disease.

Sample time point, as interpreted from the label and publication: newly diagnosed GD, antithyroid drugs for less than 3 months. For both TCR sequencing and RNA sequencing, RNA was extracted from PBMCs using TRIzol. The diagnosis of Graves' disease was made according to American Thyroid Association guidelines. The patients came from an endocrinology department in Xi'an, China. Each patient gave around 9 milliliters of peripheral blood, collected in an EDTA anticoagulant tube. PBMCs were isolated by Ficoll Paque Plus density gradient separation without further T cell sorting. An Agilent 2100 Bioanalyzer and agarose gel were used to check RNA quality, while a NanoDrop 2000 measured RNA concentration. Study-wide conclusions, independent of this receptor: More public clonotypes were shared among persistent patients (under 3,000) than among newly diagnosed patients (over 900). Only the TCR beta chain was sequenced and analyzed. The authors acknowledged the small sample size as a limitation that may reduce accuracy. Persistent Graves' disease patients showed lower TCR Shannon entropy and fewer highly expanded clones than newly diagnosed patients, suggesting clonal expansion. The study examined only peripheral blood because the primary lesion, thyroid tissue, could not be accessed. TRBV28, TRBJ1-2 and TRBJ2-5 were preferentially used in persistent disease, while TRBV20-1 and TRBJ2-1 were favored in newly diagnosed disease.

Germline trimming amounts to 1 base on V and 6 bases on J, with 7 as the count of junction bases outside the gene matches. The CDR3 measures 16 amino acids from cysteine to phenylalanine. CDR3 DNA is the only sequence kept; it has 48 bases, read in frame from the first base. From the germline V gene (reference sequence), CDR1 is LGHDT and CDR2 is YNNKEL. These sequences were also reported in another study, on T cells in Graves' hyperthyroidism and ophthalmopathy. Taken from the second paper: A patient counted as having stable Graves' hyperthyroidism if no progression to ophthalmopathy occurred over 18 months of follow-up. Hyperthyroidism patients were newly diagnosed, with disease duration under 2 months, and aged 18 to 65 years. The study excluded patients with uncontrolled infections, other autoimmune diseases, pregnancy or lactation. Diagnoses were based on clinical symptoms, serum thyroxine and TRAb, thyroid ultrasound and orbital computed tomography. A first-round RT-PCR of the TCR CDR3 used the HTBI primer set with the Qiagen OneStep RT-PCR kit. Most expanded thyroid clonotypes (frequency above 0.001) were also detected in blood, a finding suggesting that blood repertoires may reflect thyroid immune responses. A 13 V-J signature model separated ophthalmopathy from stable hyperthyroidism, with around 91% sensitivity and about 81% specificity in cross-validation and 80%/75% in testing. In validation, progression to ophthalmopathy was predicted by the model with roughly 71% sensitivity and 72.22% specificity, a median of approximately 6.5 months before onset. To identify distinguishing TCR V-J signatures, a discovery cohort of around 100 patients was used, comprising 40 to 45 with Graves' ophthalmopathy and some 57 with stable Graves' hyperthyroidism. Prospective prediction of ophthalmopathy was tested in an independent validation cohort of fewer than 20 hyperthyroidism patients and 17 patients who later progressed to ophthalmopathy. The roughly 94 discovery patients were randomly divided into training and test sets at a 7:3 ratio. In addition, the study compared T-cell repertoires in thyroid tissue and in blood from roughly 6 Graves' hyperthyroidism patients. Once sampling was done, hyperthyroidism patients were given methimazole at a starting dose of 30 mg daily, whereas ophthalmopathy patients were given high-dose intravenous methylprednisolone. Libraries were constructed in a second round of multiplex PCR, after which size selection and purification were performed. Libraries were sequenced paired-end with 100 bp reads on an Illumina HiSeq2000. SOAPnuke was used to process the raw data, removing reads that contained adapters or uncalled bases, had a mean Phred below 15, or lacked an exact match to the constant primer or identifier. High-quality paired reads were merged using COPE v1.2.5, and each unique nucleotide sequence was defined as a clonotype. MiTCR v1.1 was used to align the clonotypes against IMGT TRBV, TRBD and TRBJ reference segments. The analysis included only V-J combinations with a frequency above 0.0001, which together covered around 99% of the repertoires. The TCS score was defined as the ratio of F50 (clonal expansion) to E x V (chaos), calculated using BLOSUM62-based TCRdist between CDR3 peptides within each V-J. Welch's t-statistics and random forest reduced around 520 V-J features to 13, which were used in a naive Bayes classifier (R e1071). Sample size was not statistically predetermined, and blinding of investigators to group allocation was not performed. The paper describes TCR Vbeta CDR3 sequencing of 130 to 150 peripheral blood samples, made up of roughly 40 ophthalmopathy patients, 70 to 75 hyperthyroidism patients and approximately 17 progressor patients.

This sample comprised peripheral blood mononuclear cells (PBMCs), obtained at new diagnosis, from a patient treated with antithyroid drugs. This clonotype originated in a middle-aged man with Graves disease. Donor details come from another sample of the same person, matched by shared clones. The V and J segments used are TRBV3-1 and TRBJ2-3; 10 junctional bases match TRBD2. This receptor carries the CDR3 CASSQAERGGLDTQYF. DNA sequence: TGTGCCAGCAGCCAAGCAGAGCGGGGGGGGCTGGATACGCAGTATTTT.